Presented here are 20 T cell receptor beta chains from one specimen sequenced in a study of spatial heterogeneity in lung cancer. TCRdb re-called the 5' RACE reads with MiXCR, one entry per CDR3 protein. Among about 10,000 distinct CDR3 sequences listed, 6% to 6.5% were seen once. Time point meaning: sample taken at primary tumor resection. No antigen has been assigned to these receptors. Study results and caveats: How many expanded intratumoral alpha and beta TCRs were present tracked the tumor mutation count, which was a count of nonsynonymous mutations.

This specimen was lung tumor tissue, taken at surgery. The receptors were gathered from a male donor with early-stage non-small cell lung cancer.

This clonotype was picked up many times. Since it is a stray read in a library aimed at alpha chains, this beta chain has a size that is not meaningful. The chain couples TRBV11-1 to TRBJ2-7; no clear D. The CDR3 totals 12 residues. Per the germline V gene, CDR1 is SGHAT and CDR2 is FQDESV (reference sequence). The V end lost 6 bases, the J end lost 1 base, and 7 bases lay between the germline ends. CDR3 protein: CASRHTSYEQYF. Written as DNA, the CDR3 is TGTGCCAGCAGACACACTTCCTACGAGCAGTACTTC.

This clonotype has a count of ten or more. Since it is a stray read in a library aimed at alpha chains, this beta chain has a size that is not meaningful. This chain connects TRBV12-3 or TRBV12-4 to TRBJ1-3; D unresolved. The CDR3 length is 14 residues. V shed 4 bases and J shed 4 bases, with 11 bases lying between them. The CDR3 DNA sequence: TGTGCCAGCAGTTACATGGTCCTGGGAAACACCATATATTTT. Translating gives CASSYMVLGNTIYF.

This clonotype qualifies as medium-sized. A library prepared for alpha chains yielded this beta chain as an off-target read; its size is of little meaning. CDR3 residues: CASSSTGAGANVLTF. CDR3 DNA sequence: TGTGCCAGCAGCTCAACAGGGGCTGGGGCCAACGTCCTGACTTTC. The chain combines TRBV7-9 with TRBJ2-6; 7 bases align to TRBD1. Trimming at V came to 4 bases and at J to 2 bases, leaving 2 bases not matched to a gene. This CDR3 comprises 15 residues. Germline V gives CDR1 SEHNR, CDR2 FQNEAQ (reference sequence).

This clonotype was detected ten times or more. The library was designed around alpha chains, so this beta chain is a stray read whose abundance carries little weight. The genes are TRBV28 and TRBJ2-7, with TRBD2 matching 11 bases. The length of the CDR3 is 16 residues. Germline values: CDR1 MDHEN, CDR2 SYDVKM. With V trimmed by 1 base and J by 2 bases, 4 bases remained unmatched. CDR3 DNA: TGTGCCAGCAGTTTATATGGGACTAGCGGAGCCTACGAGCAGTACTTC. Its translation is CASSLYGTSGAYEQYF.

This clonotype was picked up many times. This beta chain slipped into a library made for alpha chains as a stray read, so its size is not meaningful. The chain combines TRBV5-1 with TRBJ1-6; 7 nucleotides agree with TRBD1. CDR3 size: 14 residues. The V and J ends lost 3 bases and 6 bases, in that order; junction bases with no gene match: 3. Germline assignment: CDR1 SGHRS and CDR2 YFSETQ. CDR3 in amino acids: CASSYDRVNSPLHF. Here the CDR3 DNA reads TGCGCCAGCAGCTATGACAGGGTTAATTCACCCCTCCACTTT.

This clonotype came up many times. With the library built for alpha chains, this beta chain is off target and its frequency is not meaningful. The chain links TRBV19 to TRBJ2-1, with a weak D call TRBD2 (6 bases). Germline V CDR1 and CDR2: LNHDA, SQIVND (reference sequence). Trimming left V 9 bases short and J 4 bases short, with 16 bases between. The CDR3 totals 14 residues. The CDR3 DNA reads TGTGCCAGCGGCAACGGGGGTGTATACAATGAGCAGTTCTTC. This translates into CASGNGGVYNEQFF.

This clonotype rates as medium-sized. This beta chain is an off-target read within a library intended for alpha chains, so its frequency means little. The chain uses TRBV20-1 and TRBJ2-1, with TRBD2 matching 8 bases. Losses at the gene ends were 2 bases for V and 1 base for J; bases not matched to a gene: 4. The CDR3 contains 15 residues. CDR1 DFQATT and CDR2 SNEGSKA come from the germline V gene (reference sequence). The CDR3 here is CSARTSGRSYNEQFF. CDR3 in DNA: TGCAGTGCTAGAACTAGCGGTCGGTCCTACAATGAGCAGTTCTTC.

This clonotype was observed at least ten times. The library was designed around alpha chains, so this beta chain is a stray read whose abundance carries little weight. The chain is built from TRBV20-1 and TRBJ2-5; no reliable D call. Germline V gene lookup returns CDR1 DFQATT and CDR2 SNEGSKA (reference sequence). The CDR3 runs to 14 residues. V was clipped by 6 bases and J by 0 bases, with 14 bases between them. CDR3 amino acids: CSAPPLGYQETQYF. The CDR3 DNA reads TGCAGTGCCCCCCCCCTGGGGTACCAAGAGACCCAGTACTTC.

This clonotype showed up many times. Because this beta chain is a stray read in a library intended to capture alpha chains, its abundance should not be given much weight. CDR3 region: CASSIGLAGGDTQYF. The CDR3 DNA is TGTGCCAGTAGTATCGGACTAGCGGGAGGGGATACGCAGTATTTT. The rearrangement links TRBV19 to TRBJ2-3, with 15 bases that match TRBD2. The CDR3 is 15 amino acids. V lost 3 bases and J lost 6; bases outside the gene matches: 1. The germline gives CDR1 LNHDA, CDR2 SQIVND (reference sequence).

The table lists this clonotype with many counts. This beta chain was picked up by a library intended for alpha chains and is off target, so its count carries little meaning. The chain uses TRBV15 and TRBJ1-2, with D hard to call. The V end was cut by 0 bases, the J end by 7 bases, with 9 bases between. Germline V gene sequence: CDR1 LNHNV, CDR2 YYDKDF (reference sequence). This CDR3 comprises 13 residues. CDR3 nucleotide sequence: TGTGCCACCAGCAGAGAGAAAGGGTTTGGCTACACCTTC. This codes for CATSREKGFGYTF.

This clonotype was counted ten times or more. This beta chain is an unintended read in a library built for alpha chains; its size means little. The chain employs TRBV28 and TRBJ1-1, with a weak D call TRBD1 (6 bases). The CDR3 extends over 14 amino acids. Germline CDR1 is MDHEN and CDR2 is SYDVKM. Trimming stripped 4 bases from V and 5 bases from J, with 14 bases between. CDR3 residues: CASSSSGVRTEAFF. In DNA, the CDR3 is TGTGCCAGCAGTTCATCAGGGGTCAGGACTGAAGCTTTCTTT.

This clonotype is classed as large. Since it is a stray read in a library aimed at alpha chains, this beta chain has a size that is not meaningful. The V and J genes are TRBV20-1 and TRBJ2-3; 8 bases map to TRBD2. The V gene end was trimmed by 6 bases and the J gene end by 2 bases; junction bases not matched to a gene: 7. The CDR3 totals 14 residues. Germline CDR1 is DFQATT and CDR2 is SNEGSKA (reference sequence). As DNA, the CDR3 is TGCAGTGCAACCCCGGGACTAGACACAGATACGCAGTATTTT. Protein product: CSATPGLDTDTQYF.

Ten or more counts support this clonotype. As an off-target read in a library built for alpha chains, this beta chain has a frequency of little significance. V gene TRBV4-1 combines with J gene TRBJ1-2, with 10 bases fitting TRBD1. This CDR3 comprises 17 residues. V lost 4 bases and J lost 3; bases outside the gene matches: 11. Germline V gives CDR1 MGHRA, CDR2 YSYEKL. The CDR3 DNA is TGCGCCAGCAGCCGAAGCGTAGGGGACAGGGGATACTATGGCTACACCTTC. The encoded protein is CASSRSVGDRGYYGYTF.

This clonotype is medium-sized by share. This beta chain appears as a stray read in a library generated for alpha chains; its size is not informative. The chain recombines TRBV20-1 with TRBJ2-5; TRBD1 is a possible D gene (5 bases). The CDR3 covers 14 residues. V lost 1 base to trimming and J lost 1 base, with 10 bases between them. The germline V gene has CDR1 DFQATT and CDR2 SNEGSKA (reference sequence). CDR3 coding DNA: TGCAGTGCTAGAGTAAGCAGGGCCCAAGAGACCCAGTACTTC. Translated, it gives CSARVSRAQETQYF.

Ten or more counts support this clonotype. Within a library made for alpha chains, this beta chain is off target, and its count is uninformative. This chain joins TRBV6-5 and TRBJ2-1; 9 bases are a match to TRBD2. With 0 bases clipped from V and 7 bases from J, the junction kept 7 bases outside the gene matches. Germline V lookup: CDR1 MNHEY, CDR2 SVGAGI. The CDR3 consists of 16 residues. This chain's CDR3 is CASSYSRLAGSNEQFF. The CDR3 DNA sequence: TGTGCCAGCAGTTACTCGAGGCTAGCGGGGTCGAATGAGCAGTTCTTC.

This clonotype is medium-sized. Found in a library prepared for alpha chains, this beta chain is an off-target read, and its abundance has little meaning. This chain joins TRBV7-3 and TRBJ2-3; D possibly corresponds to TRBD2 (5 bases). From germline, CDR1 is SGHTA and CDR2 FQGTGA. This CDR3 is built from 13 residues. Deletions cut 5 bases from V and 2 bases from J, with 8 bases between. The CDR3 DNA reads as TGTGCCAGCAGCCCGGACTTCACAGATACGCAGTATTTT. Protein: CASSPDFTDTQYF.

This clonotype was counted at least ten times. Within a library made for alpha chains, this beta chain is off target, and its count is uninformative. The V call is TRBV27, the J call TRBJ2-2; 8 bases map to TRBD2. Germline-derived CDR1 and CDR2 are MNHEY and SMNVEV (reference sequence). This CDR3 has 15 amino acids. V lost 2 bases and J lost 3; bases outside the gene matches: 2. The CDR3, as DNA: TGTGCCAGCAGTTTACGGCGGGGGGACACCGGGGAGCTGTTTTTT. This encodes CASSLRRGDTGELFF.

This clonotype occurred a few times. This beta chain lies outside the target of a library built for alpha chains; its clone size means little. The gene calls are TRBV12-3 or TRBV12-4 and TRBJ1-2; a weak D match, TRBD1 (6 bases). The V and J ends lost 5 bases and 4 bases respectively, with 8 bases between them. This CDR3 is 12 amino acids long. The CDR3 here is CASSEQGYGYTF. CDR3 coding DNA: TGTGCCAGCAGTGAACAGGGCTATGGCTACACCTTC.

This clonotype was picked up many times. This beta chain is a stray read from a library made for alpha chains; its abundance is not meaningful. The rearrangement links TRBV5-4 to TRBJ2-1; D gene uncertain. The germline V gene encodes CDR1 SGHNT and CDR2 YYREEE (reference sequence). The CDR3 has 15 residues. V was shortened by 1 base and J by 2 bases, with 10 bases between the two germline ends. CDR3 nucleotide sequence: TGTGCCAGCAGCTTGTCCCCGAGAACCTACAATGAGCAGTTCTTC. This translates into CASSLSPRTYNEQFF. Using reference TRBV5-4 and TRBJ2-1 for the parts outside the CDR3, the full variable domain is ETGVTQSPTHLIKTRGQQVTLRCSSQSGHNTVSWYQQALGQGPQFIFQYYREEENGRGNFPPRFSGLQFPNYSSELNVNALELDDSALYLCASSLSPRTYNEQFFGPGTRLTVL.

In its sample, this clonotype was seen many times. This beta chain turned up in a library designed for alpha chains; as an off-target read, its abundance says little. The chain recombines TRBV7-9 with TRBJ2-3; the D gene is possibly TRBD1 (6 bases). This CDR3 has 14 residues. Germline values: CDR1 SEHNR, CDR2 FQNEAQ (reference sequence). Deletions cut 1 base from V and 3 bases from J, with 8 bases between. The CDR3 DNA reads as TGTGCCAGCAGCTTAGTAACAGGGACAGATACGCAGTATTTT. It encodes CASSLVTGTDTQYF.